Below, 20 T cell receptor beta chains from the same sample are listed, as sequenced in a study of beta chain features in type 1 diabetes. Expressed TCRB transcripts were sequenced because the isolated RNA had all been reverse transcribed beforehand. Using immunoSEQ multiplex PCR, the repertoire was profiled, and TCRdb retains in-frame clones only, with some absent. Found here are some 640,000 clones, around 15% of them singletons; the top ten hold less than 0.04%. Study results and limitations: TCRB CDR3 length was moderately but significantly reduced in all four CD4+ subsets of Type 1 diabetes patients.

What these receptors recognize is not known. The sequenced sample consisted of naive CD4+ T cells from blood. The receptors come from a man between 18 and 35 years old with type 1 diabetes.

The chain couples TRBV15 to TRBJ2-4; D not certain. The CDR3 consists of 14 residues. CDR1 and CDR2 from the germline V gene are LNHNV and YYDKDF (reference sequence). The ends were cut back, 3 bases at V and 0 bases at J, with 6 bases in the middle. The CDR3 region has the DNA TGTGCCACCAGCAGGCGGTCAGCCAAAAACATTCAGTACTTC. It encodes CATSRRSAKNIQYF.

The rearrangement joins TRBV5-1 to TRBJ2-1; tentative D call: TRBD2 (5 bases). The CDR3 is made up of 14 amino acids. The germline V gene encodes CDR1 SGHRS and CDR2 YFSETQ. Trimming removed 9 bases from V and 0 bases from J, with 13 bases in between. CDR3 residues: CATSPADSYNEQFF. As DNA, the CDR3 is TGCGCCACCTCCCCAGCGGACTCCTACAATGAGCAGTTCTTC. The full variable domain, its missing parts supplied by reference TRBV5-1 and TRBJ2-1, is KAGVTQTPRYLIKTRGQQVTLSCSPISGHRSVSWYQQTPGQGLQFLFEYFSETQRNKGNFPGRFSGRQFSNSRSEMNVSTLELGDSALYLCATSPADSYNEQFFGPGTRLTVL.

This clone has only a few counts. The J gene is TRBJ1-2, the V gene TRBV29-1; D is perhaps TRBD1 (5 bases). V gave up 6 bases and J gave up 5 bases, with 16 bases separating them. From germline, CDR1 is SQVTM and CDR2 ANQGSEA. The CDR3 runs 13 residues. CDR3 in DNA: TGCAGCGTCAACAGGATACCGTCTTATGGCTACACCTTC. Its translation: CSVNRIPSYGYTF.

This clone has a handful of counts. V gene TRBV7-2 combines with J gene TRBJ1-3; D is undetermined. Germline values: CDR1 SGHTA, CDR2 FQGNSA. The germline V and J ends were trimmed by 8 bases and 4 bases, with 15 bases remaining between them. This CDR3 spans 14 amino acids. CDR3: CASGVFGWGNTIYF. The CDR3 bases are TGTGCCAGCGGGGTCTTTGGCTGGGGAAACACCATATATTTT.

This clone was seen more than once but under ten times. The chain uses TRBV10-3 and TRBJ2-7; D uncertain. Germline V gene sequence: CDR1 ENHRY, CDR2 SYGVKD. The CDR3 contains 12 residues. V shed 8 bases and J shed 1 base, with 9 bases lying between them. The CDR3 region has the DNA TGTGCCATCCAGGCCAGTTCCTACGAGCAGTACTTC. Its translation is CAIQASSYEQYF.

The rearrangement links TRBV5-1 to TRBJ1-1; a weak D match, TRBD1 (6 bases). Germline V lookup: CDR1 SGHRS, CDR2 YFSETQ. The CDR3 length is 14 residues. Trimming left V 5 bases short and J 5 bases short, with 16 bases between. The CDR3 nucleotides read TGCGCCAGCAGACCCGGACAGCGGCGAACTGAAGCTTTCTTT. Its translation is CASRPGQRRTEAFF. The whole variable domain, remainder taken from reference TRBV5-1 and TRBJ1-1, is KAGVTQTPRYLIKTRGQQVTLSCSPISGHRSVSWYQQTPGQGLQFLFEYFSETQRNKGNFPGRFSGRQFSNSRSEMNVSTLELGDSALYLCASRPGQRRTEAFFGQGTRLTVV.

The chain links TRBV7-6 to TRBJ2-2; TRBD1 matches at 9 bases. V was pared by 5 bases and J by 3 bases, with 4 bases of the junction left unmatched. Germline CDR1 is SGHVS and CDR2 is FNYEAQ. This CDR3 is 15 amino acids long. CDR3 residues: CASSPRTGDTGELFF. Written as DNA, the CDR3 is TGTGCCAGCAGCCCCCGGACAGGGGACACCGGGGAGCTGTTTTTT. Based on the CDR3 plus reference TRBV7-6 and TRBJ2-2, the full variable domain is GAGVSQSPRYKVTKRGQDVALRCDPISGHVSLYWYRQALGQGPEFLTYFNYEAQQDKSGLPNDRFSAERPEGSISTLTIQRTEQRDSAMYRCASSPRTGDTGELFFGEGSRLTVL.

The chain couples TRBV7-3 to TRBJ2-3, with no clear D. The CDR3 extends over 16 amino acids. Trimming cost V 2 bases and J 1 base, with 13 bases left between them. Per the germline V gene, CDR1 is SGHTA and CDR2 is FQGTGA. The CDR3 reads CASSLLLGRGTDTQYF. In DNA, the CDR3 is TGTGCCAGCAGCTTATTACTGGGCCGTGGCACAGATACGCAGTATTTT.

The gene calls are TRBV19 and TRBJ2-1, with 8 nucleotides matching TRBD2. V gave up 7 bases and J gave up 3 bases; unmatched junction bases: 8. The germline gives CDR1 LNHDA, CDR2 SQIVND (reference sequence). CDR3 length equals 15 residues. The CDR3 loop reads CASTRRAGDYNEQFF. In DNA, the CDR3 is TGTGCCAGTACCCGTCGAGCGGGGGACTACAATGAGCAGTTCTTC.

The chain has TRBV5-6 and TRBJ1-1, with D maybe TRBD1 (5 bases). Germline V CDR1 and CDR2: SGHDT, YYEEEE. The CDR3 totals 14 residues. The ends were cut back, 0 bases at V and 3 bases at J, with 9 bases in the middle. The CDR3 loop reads CASSLAWGDTEAFF. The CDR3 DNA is TGTGCCAGCAGCTTGGCCTGGGGGGACACTGAAGCTTTCTTT.

The CDR3 nucleotides read TGTGCCAGCAAAGTTTCAGAGAACACTGAAGCTTTCTTT. This codes for CASKVSENTEAFF. The chain joins TRBV2 to TRBJ1-1, with D unresolved. This CDR3 has 13 residues. V lost 7 bases and J 1 base, leaving 10 bases between the germline ends. The germline V gene encodes CDR1 SNHLY and CDR2 FYNNEI.

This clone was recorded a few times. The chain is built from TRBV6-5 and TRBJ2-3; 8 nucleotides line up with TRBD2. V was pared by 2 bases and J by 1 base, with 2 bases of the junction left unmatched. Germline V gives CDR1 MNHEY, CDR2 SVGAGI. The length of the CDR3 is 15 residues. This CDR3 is CASSYGGGRTDTQYF. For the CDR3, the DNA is TGTGCCAGCAGTTACGGCGGGGGGCGCACAGATACGCAGTATTTT.

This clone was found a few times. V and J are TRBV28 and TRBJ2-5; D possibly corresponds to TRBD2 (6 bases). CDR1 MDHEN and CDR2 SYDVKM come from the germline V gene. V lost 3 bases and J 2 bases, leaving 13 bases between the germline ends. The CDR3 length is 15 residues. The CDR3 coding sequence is TGTGCCAGCAGTTTCCACGGGACTTCTCAAGAGACCCAGTACTTC. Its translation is CASSFHGTSQETQYF.

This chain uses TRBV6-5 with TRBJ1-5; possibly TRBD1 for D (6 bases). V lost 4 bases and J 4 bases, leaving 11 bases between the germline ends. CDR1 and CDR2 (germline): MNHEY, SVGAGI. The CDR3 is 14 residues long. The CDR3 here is CASSSTGKNQPQHF. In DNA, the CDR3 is TGTGCCAGCAGTTCTACAGGGAAGAATCAGCCCCAGCATTTT.

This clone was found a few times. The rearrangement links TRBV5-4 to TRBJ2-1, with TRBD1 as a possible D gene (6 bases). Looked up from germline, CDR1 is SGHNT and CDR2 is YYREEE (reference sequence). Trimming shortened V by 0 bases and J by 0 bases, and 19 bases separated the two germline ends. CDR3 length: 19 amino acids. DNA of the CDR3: TGTGCCAGCAGCTTGGCCAAGGGACATTCATCTCTCTCCTACAATGAGCAGTTCTTC. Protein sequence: CASSLAKGHSSLSYNEQFF.

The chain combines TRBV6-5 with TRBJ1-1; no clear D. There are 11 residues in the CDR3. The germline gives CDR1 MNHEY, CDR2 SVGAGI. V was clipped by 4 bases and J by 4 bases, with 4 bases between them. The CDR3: CASSSSTEAFF. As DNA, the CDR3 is TGTGCCAGCAGTTCCAGCACTGAAGCTTTCTTT.

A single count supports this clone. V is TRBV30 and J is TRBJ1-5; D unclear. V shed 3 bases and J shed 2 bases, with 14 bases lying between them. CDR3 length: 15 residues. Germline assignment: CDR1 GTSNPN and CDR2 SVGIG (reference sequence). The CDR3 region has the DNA TGTGCCTGGAGCGCCCGCTTGGATGGCAATCAGCCCCAGCATTTT. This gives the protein CAWSARLDGNQPQHF.

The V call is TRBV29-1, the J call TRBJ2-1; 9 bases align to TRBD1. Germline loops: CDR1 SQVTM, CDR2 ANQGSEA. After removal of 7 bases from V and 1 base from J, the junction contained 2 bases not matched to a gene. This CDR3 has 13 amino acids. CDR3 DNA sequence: TGCAGCGGGGACAGGGCTTCCTACAATGAGCAGTTCTTC. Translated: CSGDRASYNEQFF.

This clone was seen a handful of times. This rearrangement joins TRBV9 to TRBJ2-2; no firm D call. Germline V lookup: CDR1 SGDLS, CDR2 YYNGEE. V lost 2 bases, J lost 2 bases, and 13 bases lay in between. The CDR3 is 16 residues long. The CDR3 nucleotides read TGTGCCAGCAGCGTGATGGGGTGGGGAAACACCGGGGAGCTGTTTTTT. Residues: CASSVMGWGNTGELFF.

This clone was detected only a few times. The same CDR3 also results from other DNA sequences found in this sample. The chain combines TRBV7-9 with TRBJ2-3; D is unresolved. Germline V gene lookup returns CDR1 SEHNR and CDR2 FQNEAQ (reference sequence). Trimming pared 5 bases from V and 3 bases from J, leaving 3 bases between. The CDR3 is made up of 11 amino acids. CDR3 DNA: TGTGCCAGCAGCCTAACAGATACGCAGTATTTT. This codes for CASSLTDTQYF. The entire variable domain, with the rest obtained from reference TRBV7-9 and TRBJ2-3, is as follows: DTGVSQNPRHKITKRGQNVTFRCDPISEHNRLYWYRQTLGQGPEFLTYFQNEAQLEKSRLLSDRFSAERPKGSFSTLEIQRTEQGDSAMYLCASSLTDTQYFGPGTRLTVL.